The entry that follows covers one TCR beta chain sequence. Its specificity is not known. These data belong to a study of shared clonotypes between healthy human individuals. The study's findings and limits: Naive subsets generally exceeded memory subsets in estimated richness.

Some clones are missing from TCRdb's copy, which holds only in-frame ones; the method was immunoSEQ multiplex PCR. This sample yields under 600,000 clones, of which approximately 97% are seen a single time; about 0.057% belongs to the top ten. V was clipped by 8 bases and J by 4 bases, with 14 bases between them. Looked up from germline, CDR1 is MDHEN and CDR2 is SYDVKM. This CDR3 contains 13 residues. The sample taken for sequencing was naive CD4+ T cells sorted from blood. Subset here: CD45RA+ positively selected. The gene calls are TRBV28 and TRBJ1-2; unclear D gene. The TCR comes from a young woman in good health. CDR3 loop: CASGPGSRYGYTF. In DNA, the CDR3 is TGTGCCAGCGGCCCTGGATCGCGCTATGGCTACACCTTC.